The source of this T cell receptor (beta chain) is a study of blood T cell repertoires in COVID-19. Germline V CDR1 and CDR2: MDHEN, SYDVKM. The ends lost 2 bases at V and 9 bases at J; junction bases unmatched: 4. This CDR3 is built from 13 residues. TCRdb's table, derived via immunoSEQ multiplex PCR, lists solely in-frame clones and lacks some. The data contain 250,000 to 400,000 clones, 85% of them singletons. Within 2 weeks before study entry, exposed participants met a COVID-19 case. The V and J genes are TRBV28 and TRBJ2-1, with 7 bases identical to TRBD2. Material for sequencing was PBMCs or T cells enriched from blood (not recorded which). The TCR sequence derives from a woman aged 25 to 45 who had been exposed to COVID-19. The DNA for the CDR3 is TGTGCCAGCAGTTTAGGGAGGGAACTTGAGCAGTTCTTC. Protein: CASSLGRELEQFF.